This is a list of T cell receptor beta chains from one sample in a study of neurological immune-mediated disorders. From the 5' RACE reads, TCRdb called clonotypes with MiXCR, one entry per CDR3 protein. Among tens of thousands of distinct CDR3 sequences listed, less than 5.5% were seen once. Source material: PBMCs. These receptors were obtained from a woman in her 30s with multiple sclerosis. The CDR3 runs from the conserved cysteine through the conserved F or W. A D gene is named only where the DNA matches it firmly. Some rows have no size entry. The others give once, few or many, or a class for an expanded clone.

J: TRBJ2-1; V: TRBV30; size: many; D: TRBD1; CDR3: CAWGTGGDEQFF; DNA: TGTGCCTGGGGGACAGGGGGCGATGAGCAGTTCTTC
J: TRBJ2-1; V: TRBV20-1; size: many; D: TRBD2; CDR3: CSARGTSGFHEQFF; DNA: TGCAGTGCTAGGGGGACTAGCGGATTCCATGAGCAGTTCTTC
J: TRBJ2-1; V: TRBV4-2; size: many; D: TRBD2; CDR3: CASSQETGGYNEQFF; DNA: TGTGCCAGCAGCCAAGAAACGGGAGGGTACAATGAGCAGTTCTTC
J: TRBJ1-1; V: TRBV6-1; size: many; D: -; CDR3: CASSEAQGRTEAFF; DNA: TGTGCCAGCAGTGAAGCGCAGGGGAGAACTGAAGCTTTCTTT
J: TRBJ2-7; V: TRBV7-8; size: many; D: TRBD2; CDR3: CASSLELGLAGYEQYF; DNA: TGTGCCAGCAGCTTAGAACTAGGGCTAGCGGGCTACGAGCAGTACTTC
J: TRBJ1-5; V: TRBV4-2; size: many; D: -; CDR3: CASSQEGDPYWGNQPQHF; DNA: TGTGCCAGCAGCCAAGAAGGGGACCCATATTGGGGCAATCAGCCCCAGCATTTT
J: TRBJ1-2; V: TRBV28; size: many; D: -; CDR3: CASSLSTFGYTF; DNA: TGTGCCAGCAGTTTGAGTACCTTTGGCTACACCTTC
J: TRBJ1-2; V: TRBV20-1; size: few; D: -; CDR3: CSAGRDNSPGGYTF; DNA: TGCAGTGCTGGACGGGACAACTCACCAGGCGGCTACACCTTC
J: TRBJ1-1; V: TRBV3-1; size: many; D: -; CDR3: CASGSSRWTEAFF; DNA: TGTGCCAGCGGGAGCAGCCGGTGGACTGAAGCTTTCTTT
J: TRBJ1-1; V: TRBV6-6; size: many; D: -; CDR3: CASSYIGSLNTEAFF; DNA: TGTGCCAGCAGTTACATAGGGTCTTTGAACACTGAAGCTTTCTTT
J: TRBJ2-1; V: TRBV14; size: -; D: -; CDR3: CASSQEASDINNEQFF; DNA: TGTGCCAGCAGCCAAGAGGCCAGTGACATTAACAATGAGCAGTTCTTC
J: TRBJ2-5; V: TRBV3-1; size: many; D: -; CDR3: CASSQDQETQYF; DNA: TGTGCCAGCAGCCAAGATCAAGAGACCCAGTACTTC
J: TRBJ2-3; V: TRBV5-1; size: -; D: TRBD2; CDR3: CASSGLAGGQTDTQYF; DNA: TGCGCCAGCAGCGGACTAGCGGGAGGGCAAACAGATACGCAGTATTTT
J: TRBJ2-3; V: TRBV7-6; size: -; D: TRBD2; CDR3: CASSSRSGSTDTQYF; DNA: TGTGCCAGCAGCTCACGTAGCGGGAGTACAGATACGCAGTATTTT
J: TRBJ1-2; V: TRBV12-3/TRBV12-4; size: many; D: -; CDR3: CASSLIRGGGGYTF; DNA: TGTGCCAGCAGTTTAATTCGGGGGGGTGGTGGCTACACCTTC
J: TRBJ1-6; V: TRBV6-5; size: many; D: -; CDR3: CASSDQTTPLHF; DNA: TGTGCCAGCAGCGACCAGACGACTCCCCTCCACTTT
J: TRBJ2-1; V: TRBV2; size: -; D: TRBD2; CDR3: CASSVRLAGGEQFF; DNA: TGTGCCAGCAGTGTGAGACTAGCGGGGGGCGAGCAGTTCTTC
J: TRBJ2-2; V: TRBV5-1; size: many; D: -; CDR3: CASSFGDGELFF; DNA: TGCGCCAGCAGCTTCGGGGACGGGGAGCTGTTTTTT
J: TRBJ2-1; V: TRBV5-6; size: many; D: -; CDR3: CASSLSGQDEQFF; DNA: TGTGCCAGCAGCCTGAGCGGGCAAGATGAGCAGTTCTTC
J: TRBJ2-3; V: TRBV5-1; size: -; D: TRBD2; CDR3: CASSRSTSGTDTQYF; DNA: TGCGCCAGCTCCCGCTCGACTAGCGGCACAGATACGCAGTATTTT
J: TRBJ2-1; V: TRBV5-1; size: many; D: TRBD2; CDR3: CASSLMLAGGNEQFF; DNA: TGCGCCAGCAGCTTGATGCTAGCGGGAGGAAATGAGCAGTTCTTC
J: TRBJ2-3; V: TRBV7-6; size: -; D: -; CDR3: CASSLIRNLPDTQYF; DNA: TGTGCCAGCAGCTTAATAAGGAATCTGCCAGATACGCAGTATTTT
J: TRBJ2-3; V: TRBV20-1; size: -; D: -; CDR3: CSAIPVSRSGADTQYF; DNA: TGCAGTGCTATTCCCGTTTCGCGTTCAGGAGCAGATACGCAGTATTTT
J: TRBJ1-2; V: TRBV10-2; size: many; D: -; CDR3: CASSEVQYRGGYTF; DNA: TGCGCCAGCAGTGAGGTCCAATATCGCGGTGGCTACACCTTC
J: TRBJ1-2; V: TRBV10-3; size: many; D: TRBD1; CDR3: CAISESTGGPDYGYTF; DNA: TGTGCCATCAGTGAGTCGACAGGGGGTCCCGACTATGGCTACACCTTC
J: TRBJ2-7; V: TRBV20-1; size: many; D: TRBD1; CDR3: CSAFTGGRSYEQYF; DNA: TGCAGTGCTTTCACAGGGGGCCGGTCTTACGAGCAGTACTTC
J: TRBJ2-1; V: TRBV5-1; size: many; D: TRBD1; CDR3: CASSVGQSSYNEQFF; DNA: TGCGCCAGCAGCGTGGGACAGTCATCCTACAATGAGCAGTTCTTC
J: TRBJ2-3; V: TRBV7-2; size: few; D: -; CDR3: CASSSQVTDTQYF; DNA: TGTGCCAGCAGTTCCCAGGTCACAGATACGCAGTATTTT
J: TRBJ2-5; V: TRBV20-1; size: many; D: TRBD1; CDR3: CSARDRGQGETQYF; DNA: TGCAGTGCTAGAGACAGGGGGCAGGGTGAGACCCAGTACTTC
J: TRBJ2-1; V: TRBV20-1; size: many; D: TRBD1; CDR3: CSASPRTGNNEQFF; DNA: TGCAGTGCTAGTCCCCGGACAGGGAACAATGAGCAGTTCTTC
J: TRBJ2-5; V: TRBV28; size: many; D: TRBD2; CDR3: CASSLSPGAGRETQYF; DNA: TGTGCCAGCAGTTTAAGCCCAGGAGCGGGACGAGAGACCCAGTACTTC
J: TRBJ2-1; V: TRBV20-1; size: -; D: TRBD2; CDR3: CSVSGLAIEQFF; DNA: TGCAGTGTCTCGGGACTAGCGATTGAGCAGTTCTTC
J: TRBJ2-7; V: TRBV11-1; size: many; D: -; CDR3: CASSLEGRTYEQYF; DNA: TGTGCCAGCAGCTTGGAGGGGCGAACCTACGAGCAGTACTTC
J: TRBJ1-2; V: TRBV20-1; size: many; D: -; CDR3: CSARVGPPANYGYTF; DNA: TGCAGTGCTAGAGTGGGGCCGCCGGCTAACTATGGCTACACCTTC
J: TRBJ2-3; V: TRBV20-1; size: -; D: TRBD2; CDR3: CSARGLAGPTSTDTQYF; DNA: TGCAGTGCCCGAGGACTAGCGGGGCCGACTAGCACAGATACGCAGTATTTT
J: TRBJ2-1; V: TRBV2; size: many; D: TRBD2; CDR3: CASIPQLAGGQTRQFF; DNA: TGTGCCAGCATTCCCCAGCTAGCGGGGGGGCAAACTAGGCAGTTCTTC
J: TRBJ2-1; V: TRBV12-3/TRBV12-4; size: many; D: -; CDR3: CASTGVRGLLINEQFF; DNA: TGTGCCAGCACCGGGGTCCGGGGGCTATTAATTAATGAGCAGTTCTTC